Listed here are 27 T cell receptor beta chains from one sample, sequenced in a study of blood T cell repertoires in COVID-19. Generated by immunoSEQ multiplex PCR, the TCRdb table keeps only in-frame clones and is missing some. This table holds about 55,000 clones, roughly 90% found once. The sample was peripheral blood. These receptors came from a human donor with active COVID-19. The donor label of this sample is uncertain.

This chain joins TRBV7-2 and TRBJ1-5; tentatively, D is TRBD1 (5 bases). From germline, CDR1 is SGHTA and CDR2 FQGNSA. Trimming stripped 3 bases from V and 3 bases from J, with 6 bases between. The CDR3 extends over 13 amino acids. CDR3 coding DNA: TGTGCCAGCAGCTTCAGGGACAATCAGCCCCAGCATTTT. This codes for CASSFRDNQPQHF.

The chain carries TRBV6-4 and TRBJ2-1; TRBD1 agrees at 8 bases. The CDR3 covers 16 residues. Germline CDR1 is MRHNA and CDR2 is SNTAGT. Trimming removed 0 bases from V and 8 bases from J; junction bases left unmatched: 9. The chain's CDR3 is CASSDSSGQGFDEQFF. In DNA, the CDR3 is TGTGCCAGCAGTGACTCTTCTGGACAGGGTTTCGATGAGCAGTTCTTC.

The rearrangement links TRBV6-5 to TRBJ1-2, with unresolved D. Germline assignment: CDR1 MNHEY and CDR2 SVGAGI. The V end lost 7 bases, the J end lost 0 bases, and 9 bases lay between the germline ends. This CDR3 contains 13 residues. This chain's CDR3 is CASTFTSNYGYTF. CDR3 nucleotide sequence: TGTGCCAGCACCTTTACTTCTAACTATGGCTACACCTTC.

The CDR3 bases are TGTGCCAGCAGTTCGGGACAGCTCTACGAGCAGTACTTC. Its translation is CASSSGQLYEQYF. J is TRBJ2-7 and V is TRBV12-3 or TRBV12-4, with TRBD1 matching over 7 bases. Trimming removed 4 bases from V and 3 bases from J; junction bases left unmatched: 3. There are 13 residues in the CDR3.

This clone showed up just a few times. The rearrangement links TRBV6-2 or TRBV6-3 to TRBJ1-5; TRBD1 might be the D (5 bases). The ends were cut back, 1 base at V and 5 bases at J, with 9 bases in the middle. This CDR3 contains 14 residues. Germline CDR1 reads MNHEY; CDR2 reads SVGEGT. The CDR3 DNA follows: TGTGCCAGCAGTTACTTTTGGGGGGATCAGCCCCAGCATTTT. It codes for CASSYFWGDQPQHF.

V and J are TRBV27 and TRBJ2-3, with 8 bases identical to TRBD2. This CDR3 comprises 14 residues. Germline CDR1 MNHEY, CDR2 SMNVEV (reference sequence). With V trimmed by 6 bases and J by 1 base, 3 bases remained unmatched. CDR3 in amino acids: CASRREVGTDTQYF. CDR3 coding DNA: TGTGCCAGCAGGCGGGAGGTCGGCACAGATACGCAGTATTTT.

The gene calls are TRBV7-9 and TRBJ2-3; 8 bases fit TRBD2. Germline CDR1 and CDR2: SEHNR and FQNEAQ (reference sequence). Unmatched junction bases numbered 8, after V lost 4 bases and J lost 5 bases. This CDR3 is built from 15 residues. The CDR3 bases are TGTGCCAGCAGCTCAATAGCGGGGCGGGGAGATACGCAGTATTTT. It is translated as CASSSIAGRGDTQYF.

This clone was counted a single time. CDR3: CSASWGGNQPQHF. In DNA form, the CDR3 reads TGCAGTGCTAGTTGGGGGGGCAATCAGCCCCAGCATTTT. The rearrangement uses TRBV20-1 and TRBJ1-5; D perhaps matches TRBD1 (5 bases). V was clipped by 3 bases and J by 2 bases, with 8 bases between them. The CDR3 contains 13 residues. Germline-derived CDR1 and CDR2 are DFQATT and SNEGSKA (reference sequence).

The rearrangement links TRBV25-1 to TRBJ2-1; weak D call: TRBD2 (5 bases). CDR1 and CDR2 (germline): MGHDK, SYGVNS. V shed 0 bases and J shed 8 bases, with 11 bases lying between them. The CDR3 spans 14 residues. The DNA for the CDR3 is TGTGCCAGCAGTGAATACCCACATAGCGATGAGCAGTTCTTC. This sequence encodes CASSEYPHSDEQFF.

This chain connects TRBV3-1 (or the pseudogene TRBV3-2) to TRBJ2-1; 9 positions match TRBD2. CDR3 size: 13 residues. J was trimmed by 7 bases and V by 5 bases; bases with no gene match: 3. In germline, CDR1 is LGHDT, CDR2 YNNKEL (reference sequence). The CDR3 DNA reads as TGTGCCAGCAGCAAAAGCGGGGGGAATGAGCAGTTCTTC. This translates into CASSKSGGNEQFF.

This rearrangement joins TRBV6-6 to TRBJ2-7; 7 bases map to TRBD1. Germline V CDR1 and CDR2: MNHNY, SVGAGI (reference sequence). V gave up 4 bases and J gave up 0 bases; unmatched junction bases: 6. The CDR3 spans 15 residues. CDR3 DNA: TGTGCCAGCAGTTCCACAGGGGCCAGCTCCTACGAGCAGTACGTC. The encoded protein is CASSSTGASSYEQYV.

As to this clone: Its ends do not fully match the called genes, so a read error is possible. This chain uses TRBV7-7 with TRBJ2-2, with D maybe TRBD2 (6 bases). Germline V CDR1 and CDR2: SSHAT, FNYEAQ (reference sequence). This CDR3 has 17 amino acids. The chain's CDR3 is CASSLGFGGENTGELFF. DNA for the CDR3: TGTGCTAGCAGCTTAGGTTTTGGCGGGGAGAACACCGGGGAGCTGTTTTTT.

The chain is built from TRBV7-9 and TRBJ1-1, with 8 bases identical to TRBD1. V was pared by 8 bases and J by 7 bases, with 6 bases of the junction left unmatched. The CDR3 totals 12 residues. Germline V gene sequence: CDR1 SEHNR, CDR2 FQNEAQ (reference sequence). CDR3 nucleotide sequence: TGTGCCAGCGGGGCAGGGGGCCTTGAAGCTTTCTTT. Its translation is CASGAGGLEAFF.

This chain connects TRBV6-2 or TRBV6-3 to TRBJ2-3, with a possible D match to TRBD2 (6 bases). The CDR3 is 16 residues long. The V end was cut by 3 bases, the J end by 2 bases, with 15 bases between. Germline CDR1 reads MNHEY; CDR2 reads SVGEGT. CDR3 nucleotide sequence: TGTGCCAGCAGTTATCCCCCGGGGGAGCTCACAGATACGCAGTATTTT. Protein product: CASSYPPGELTDTQYF.

The chain is built from TRBV19 and TRBJ1-2; 10 positions match TRBD1. Germline trimming cut 7 bases from V and 6 bases from J; bases unmatched to any gene: 5. The CDR3 has 13 residues. Germline CDR1 LNHDA, CDR2 SQIVND (reference sequence). The DNA of the CDR3 is TGTGCCAGTACCGGGGACAGGGGAAATGGCTACACCTTC. Translation gives CASTGDRGNGYTF.

The chain uses TRBV5-1 and TRBJ2-3; 9 bases agree with TRBD1. Unmatched junction bases numbered 6, after V lost 1 base and J lost 6 bases. CDR3 size: 15 residues. CDR1 and CDR2 (germline): SGHRS, YFSETQ. For the CDR3, the DNA is TGCGCCAGCAGCTTGCTGGACAGGGGAGGTGATACGCAGTATTTT. Its translation is CASSLLDRGGDTQYF.

This clone was seen a single time. The chain combines TRBV15 with TRBJ1-1; D is unclear. CDR1 is LNHNV, CDR2 YYDKDF, per germline (reference sequence). V lost 5 bases, J lost 0 bases, and 10 bases lay in between. The CDR3 totals 14 residues. The CDR3 sequence is CATSARGLNTEAFF. CDR3 sequence (DNA): TGTGCCACCAGCGCCCGAGGTTTGAACACTGAAGCTTTCTTT.

This chain joins TRBV9 and TRBJ1-4, with D uncertain. Germline V gene data show CDR1 as SGDLS and CDR2 as YYNGEE. The CDR3 runs 12 residues. Trimming cost V 3 bases and J 5 bases, with 5 bases left between them. The CDR3 sequence: CASSAGNEKLFF. In nucleotides, the CDR3 is TGTGCCAGCAGCGCGGGAAATGAAAAACTGTTTTTT.

V gene TRBV7-3 combines with J gene TRBJ2-1, with TRBD1 as a possible D gene (6 bases). Trimming stripped 5 bases from V and 7 bases from J, with 18 bases between. The CDR3 length is 15 residues. CDR1 is SGHTA and CDR2 is FQGTGA in the germline V gene. CDR3 in amino acids: CASSPWDTVGNEQFF. CDR3 nucleotides: TGTGCCAGCAGCCCTTGGGACACCGTCGGGAATGAGCAGTTCTTC.

The chain couples TRBV12-5 to TRBJ2-2; D gene unclear. CDR3 length equals 13 residues. Trimming shortened V by 5 bases and J by 3 bases, and 7 bases separated the two germline ends. In germline, CDR1 is LGHNT, CDR2 FRNRAP. CDR3 protein: CASGPIDTGELFF. The CDR3 coding sequence is TGTGCTAGTGGTCCCATAGACACCGGGGAGCTGTTTTTT. Drawing the rest from reference TRBV12-5 and TRBJ2-2, the complete variable domain is DARVTQTPRHKVTEMGQEVTMRCQPILGHNTVFWYRQTMMQGLELLAYFRNRAPLDDSGMPKDRFSAEMPDATLATLKIQPSEPRDSAVYFCASGPIDTGELFFGEGSRLTVL.

The rearrangement links TRBV15 to TRBJ2-2, with D perhaps TRBD1 (6 bases). Trimming left V 7 bases short and J 1 base short, with 13 bases between. The V gene's germline CDR1 is LNHNV and CDR2 YYDKDF (reference sequence). This CDR3 contains 15 residues. CDR3 sequence: CATTGQFLNTGELFF. DNA of the CDR3: TGTGCCACCACCGGACAGTTCTTGAACACCGGGGAGCTGTTTTTT. The complete variable domain, with remaining parts taken from reference TRBV15 and TRBJ2-2, reads DAMVIQNPRYQVTQFGKPVTLSCSQTLNHNVMYWYQQKSSQAPKLLFHYYDKDFNNEADTPDNFQSRRPNTSFCFLDIRSPGLGDTAMYLCATTGQFLNTGELFFGEGSRLTVL.

The chain links TRBV3-1 (or the pseudogene TRBV3-2) to TRBJ2-6, with TRBD2 as a possible D gene (7 bases). The germline gives CDR1 LGHDT, CDR2 YNNKEL (reference sequence). This CDR3 comprises 17 residues. The ends were cut back, 4 bases at V and 2 bases at J, with 15 bases in the middle. The CDR3 here is CASSPNPGGAGANVLTF. CDR3 bases: TGTGCCAGCAGCCCGAATCCGGGGGGCGCTGGGGCCAACGTCCTGACTTTC.

A single count supports this clone. At one end the junction does not follow the germline gene, possibly because of a read error. The sample contains more than one DNA sequence encoding this CDR3. The rearrangement uses TRBV5-4 and TRBJ2-2; 10 bases fit TRBD2. Germline V gives CDR1 SGHNT, CDR2 YYREEE (reference sequence). CDR3 size: 16 residues. This CDR3 is CASSLPGLAATGELFF. CDR3 nucleotides: TGTGCCAGCAGCTTACCTGGACTAGCGGCCACCGGGGAGCTATTTTTT.

This chain links TRBV29-1 with TRBJ1-3; D is perhaps TRBD1 (5 bases). The CDR3 covers 13 residues. Germline loops: CDR1 SQVTM, CDR2 ANQGSEA. Trimming took off 7 bases at V and 0 bases at J, with 10 bases between the two ends. CDR3 loop: CSAVQDSGNTIYF. DNA of the CDR3: TGCAGCGCTGTACAGGACTCTGGAAACACCATATATTTT.

The J gene is TRBJ2-2, the V gene TRBV2, with 8 bases matching TRBD1. V trimming: 8 bases; J trimming: 0 bases; junction bases outside the gene matches: 2. CDR1 and CDR2 from the germline V gene are SNHLY and FYNNEI. The CDR3 runs 14 residues. DNA of the CDR3: TGTGCCAGCTGCAGGGGGCCGAACACCGGGGAGCTGTTTTTT. Amino acid sequence: CASCRGPNTGELFF.

The chain employs TRBV4-1 and TRBJ2-3; 12 bases line up with TRBD1. With V trimmed by 2 bases and J by 2 bases, 2 bases remained unmatched. Germline V gene sequence: CDR1 MGHRA, CDR2 YSYEKL. This CDR3 is 16 amino acids long. DNA of the CDR3: TGCGCCAGCAGCCAATGGGACAGGGGGCACACAGATACGCAGTATTTT. Amino acid sequence: CASSQWDRGHTDTQYF.

The chain links TRBV29-1 to TRBJ2-5; perhaps TRBD2 as D (7 bases). This CDR3 is 14 amino acids long. From germline, CDR1 is SQVTM and CDR2 ANQGSEA. V dropped 4 bases and J dropped 2 bases, with 14 bases sitting between them. CDR3 residues: CSVVEGGPQETQYF. For the CDR3, the DNA is TGCAGCGTTGTGGAGGGGGGGCCACAAGAGACCCAGTACTTC. Together with reference TRBV29-1 and TRBJ2-5, the CDR3 gives the full variable domain: SAVISQKPSRDICQRGTSLTIQCQVDSQVTMMFWYRQQPGQSLTLIATANQGSEATYESGFVIDKFPISRPNLTFSTLTVSNMSPEDSSIYLCSVVEGGPQETQYFGPGTRLLVL.